A single sample is the source of the 27 T cell receptor beta chains below, sequenced in a study of cytomegalovirus exposure and HLA in healthy donors. PCR primers comprised 60 Vbeta and 13 Jbeta primers. Profiled with immunoSEQ multiplex PCR; TCRdb holds only in-frame clones, not every one. The sample carries 150,000 to 160,000 clones, over 60% recorded once. Sequenced sample: PBMCs. The receptor set was obtained from a woman between 40 and 55 years old in good health and CMV-seronegative.

This sequence joins TRBV2 and TRBJ2-1; maybe TRBD2 (7 bases). The germline V gene encodes CDR1 SNHLY and CDR2 FYNNEI. This CDR3 has 12 residues. V lost 8 bases, J lost 7 bases, and 12 bases lay in between. Here the CDR3 reads CASVGGRNEQFF. The CDR3 nucleotides read TGTGCCAGCGTGGGGGGGCGGAATGAGCAGTTCTTC. Using reference TRBV2 and TRBJ2-1 for the parts outside the CDR3, the full variable domain is EPEVTQTPSHQVTQMGQEVILRCVPISNHLYFYWYRQILGQKVEFLVSFYNNEISEKSEIFDDQFSVERPDGSNFTLKIRSTKLEDSAMYFCASVGGRNEQFFGPGTRLTVL.

This chain links TRBV7-2 with TRBJ1-5; a possible D gene is TRBD1 (5 bases). The CDR3 contains 14 residues. Trimming left V 6 bases short and J 6 bases short, with 15 bases between. The germline CDR1 and CDR2 sequences are SGHTA and FQGNSA. The CDR3 protein is CASSLNMGGQPQHF. The CDR3 DNA sequence: TGTGCCAGCAGTCTTAATATGGGGGGTCAGCCCCAGCATTTT.

V is TRBV13 and J is TRBJ2-1; 7 bases fit TRBD2. This CDR3 is 15 amino acids long. CDR1 and CDR2 from the germline V gene are PRHDT and FYEKMQ (reference sequence). The trim removed 2 bases at V and 0 bases at J, leaving 1 base unmatched. The CDR3 reads CASSLTGGSYNEQFF. The CDR3 DNA is TGTGCCAGCAGCTTAACGGGGGGCTCCTACAATGAGCAGTTCTTC. The whole variable domain, filled in from reference TRBV13 and TRBJ2-1, reads AAGVIQSPRHLIKEKRETATLKCYPIPRHDTVYWYQQGPGQDPQFLISFYEKMQSDKGSIPDRFSAQQFSDYHSELNMSSLELGDSALYFCASSLTGGSYNEQFFGPGTRLTVL.

The rearrangement links TRBV6-1 to TRBJ2-6, with a tentative D call TRBD1 (5 bases). V was shortened by 6 bases and J by 0 bases, with 9 bases between the two germline ends. Germline CDR1 MNHNS, CDR2 SASEGT. The CDR3 consists of 15 residues. CDR3 in amino acids: CASRPDSSGANVLTF. CDR3 nucleotides: TGTGCCAGCAGGCCCGACAGCTCTGGGGCCAACGTCCTGACTTTC.

This clone was seen only a few times. The chain links TRBV5-1 to TRBJ1-1, with 8 bases matching TRBD1. From germline, CDR1 is SGHRS and CDR2 YFSETQ. This CDR3 comprises 14 residues. V lost 2 bases, J lost 3 bases, and 3 bases stayed unmatched. The CDR3 is CASSFQGADTEAFF. The CDR3 bases are TGCGCCAGCAGCTTCCAGGGGGCCGACACTGAAGCTTTCTTT.

V is TRBV11-2 and J is TRBJ1-3; 7 bases agree with TRBD1. This CDR3 is built from 16 residues. Looked up from germline, CDR1 is SGHAT and CDR2 is FQNNGV. The junction had 9 bases not matched to a gene; V was cut back by 3 bases and J by 4 bases. The CDR3 protein is CASSFHRGREGNTIYF. CDR3 bases: TGTGCCAGCAGCTTCCACAGGGGCCGAGAAGGAAACACCATATATTTT.

Points on this clone: In the same sample, other DNA sequences code for this CDR3. The V and J genes are TRBV6-1 and TRBJ1-2; possible D gene TRBD1, 5 bases. With 1 base removed from V and 5 bases from J, the gap between germline ends came to 11 bases. Germline V gene sequence: CDR1 MNHNS, CDR2 SASEGT. The CDR3 extends over 14 amino acids. The CDR3 sequence is CASSEGPGGYGYTF. The CDR3 DNA sequence: TGTGCCAGCAGTGAAGGTCCGGGGGGTTATGGCTACACCTTC.

The sample holds one count of this clone. The chain uses TRBV5-1 and TRBJ1-2; 10 nucleotides agree with TRBD1. The CDR3 length is 19 residues. V shed 0 bases, J shed 4 bases, and the junction held 15 bases outside the gene matches. The germline CDR1 and CDR2 sequences are SGHRS and YFSETQ. CDR3 protein: CASSLASWDRGPRGYGYTF. CDR3 sequence (DNA): TGCGCCAGCAGCTTGGCCAGTTGGGACAGGGGACCTAGGGGCTATGGCTACACCTTC.

The chain employs TRBV10-2 and TRBJ2-1; 11 bases map to TRBD1. Germline CDR1 is WSHSY and CDR2 is SAAADI. The CDR3 runs 15 residues. The ends lost 7 bases at V and 6 bases at J; junction bases unmatched: 8. CDR3 residues: CASTPRDRGVNEQFF. In DNA form, the CDR3 reads TGCGCCAGCACCCCCCGGGACAGGGGGGTCAATGAGCAGTTCTTC.

This chain joins TRBV7-8 and TRBJ2-4, with TRBD2 identical over 14 bases. The CDR3 covers 17 residues. Germline lookup yields CDR1 SGHVS and CDR2 FQNEAQ. V dropped 4 bases and J dropped 3; count of bases not matched to a gene: 5. The CDR3 nucleotides read TGTGCCAGCAGCTCGGGACTAGCGGGGGTTGACAAAAACATTCAGTACTTC. Translating gives CASSSGLAGVDKNIQYF. Based on the CDR3 plus reference TRBV7-8 and TRBJ2-4, the full variable domain is GAGVSQSPRYKVAKRGQDVALRCDPISGHVSLFWYQQALGQGPEFLTYFQNEAQLDKSGLPSDRFFAERPEGSVSTLKIQRTQQEDSAVYLCASSSGLAGVDKNIQYFGAGTRLSVL.

This clone was recorded only once. The chain couples TRBV5-1 to TRBJ2-3; 11 bases are shared with TRBD2. Trimming took 2 bases from V and 1 from J; bases not matched to a gene: 3. Germline CDR1 is SGHRS and CDR2 is YFSETQ. The CDR3 has 16 residues. This CDR3 reads CASSFALAGGTDTQYF. DNA of the CDR3: TGCGCCAGCAGCTTCGCACTAGCGGGAGGCACAGATACGCAGTATTTT.

This clone was seen once. The chain carries TRBV7-9 and TRBJ1-6; D may be TRBD1 (5 bases). CDR1 and CDR2 from the germline V gene are SEHNR and FQNEAQ (reference sequence). The V end lost 3 bases, the J end lost 9 bases, and 12 bases lay between the germline ends. The CDR3 is made up of 14 amino acids. The CDR3 loop is CASSLLQGLSPLHF. CDR3 coding DNA: TGTGCCAGCAGCTTGCTCCAGGGCCTTTCACCCCTCCACTTT.

The chain carries TRBV30 and TRBJ2-7, with 11 bases identical to TRBD2. CDR1 is GTSNPN, CDR2 SVGIG, per germline (reference sequence). The CDR3 has 14 amino acids. V was clipped by 7 bases and J by 7 bases; unmatched bases: 12. CDR3 in DNA: TGTGCCTCAAGACTAGCGGGAAGCCGGGGGGAGCAGTACTTC. It yields the protein CASRLAGSRGEQYF. Full variable domain (rest looked up from reference TRBV30 and TRBJ2-7): SQTIHQWPATLVQPVGSPLSLECTVEGTSNPNLYWYRQAAGRGLQLLFYSVGIGQISSEVPQNLSASRPQDRQFILSSKKLLLSDSGFYLCASRLAGSRGEQYFGPGTRLTVT.

The chain employs TRBV21-1 and TRBJ2-7; the table's D call of TRBD2 was not tested on the DNA. TRBV21-1 is designated a pseudogene. This CDR3 is built from 13 residues. CDR3 DNA sequence: TGTGCCAGCAGCAAAGGGCGCGGCTCCGAGCAGTACTTC. Its translation is CASSKGRGSEQYF.

V gene TRBV2 combines with J gene TRBJ1-6; D remains unclear. CDR3 length equals 17 residues. The germline CDR1 and CDR2 sequences are SNHLY and FYNNEI. V was cut by 6 bases and J by 6 bases, with 21 bases left in between. DNA of the CDR3: TGTGCCAGCAGAGGCGACGAGAGGACGGGGAGTAATTCACCCCTCCACTTT. Its protein product is CASRGDERTGSNSPLHF.

The rearrangement uses TRBV19 and TRBJ2-3; 14 positions agree with TRBD2. Trimming cost V 6 bases and J 2 bases; bases outside gene matches: 10. Per the germline V gene, CDR1 is LNHDA and CDR2 is SQIVND (reference sequence). This CDR3 spans 18 amino acids. The CDR3 here is CASSPLGGLAGDTDTQYF. Here the CDR3 DNA reads TGTGCCAGTAGCCCATTAGGGGGACTAGCGGGGGACACAGATACGCAGTATTTT. The full variable domain, its missing parts supplied by reference TRBV19 and TRBJ2-3, is DGGITQSPKYLFRKEGQNVTLSCEQNLNHDAMYWYRQDPGQGLRLIYYSQIVNDFQKGDIAEGYSVSREKKESFPLTVTSAQKNPTAFYLCASSPLGGLAGDTDTQYFGPGTRLTVL.

This clone was seen a few times. The chain links TRBV5-1 to TRBJ1-1, with 12 bases identical to TRBD1. CDR3 length equals 16 residues. The germline CDR1 and CDR2 sequences are SGHRS and YFSETQ. V was clipped by 4 bases and J by 3 bases; unmatched bases: 7. CDR3 amino acids: CASSPGQGAPYTEAFF. DNA of the CDR3: TGCGCCAGCAGCCCGGGACAGGGGGCTCCCTACACTGAAGCTTTCTTT.

The V and J genes are TRBV7-8 and TRBJ1-2; TRBD1 matches at 9 bases. Germline V gene sequence: CDR1 SGHVS, CDR2 FQNEAQ. V shed 5 bases and J 5 bases; nucleotides not matched to a gene: 6. The CDR3 is 14 residues long. Written as DNA, the CDR3 is TGTGCCAGCAGCCGGCGGGACAGGGATTATGGCTACACCTTC. It encodes CASSRRDRDYGYTF.

Remarks on this clone: Other DNA sequences in this specimen translate into the identical CDR3. V and J are TRBV5-1 and TRBJ1-1, with 8 bases fitting TRBD1. With 3 bases clipped from V and 1 base from J, the junction kept 2 bases outside the gene matches. The CDR3 runs 14 residues. Per the germline V gene, CDR1 is SGHRS and CDR2 is YFSETQ. This CDR3 is CASSSGQGNTEAFF. The CDR3, as DNA: TGCGCCAGCAGCTCTGGACAGGGGAACACTGAAGCTTTCTTT.

This clone was counted a single time. The genes are TRBV19 and TRBJ2-3; TRBD2 might be the D (5 bases). V was trimmed by 2 bases and J by 2 bases, leaving 26 bases between them. CDR3 length equals 20 residues. Germline CDR1 and CDR2: LNHDA and SQIVND (reference sequence). CDR3 sequence (DNA): TGTGCCAGTAGTATATCGGTTCCGGGGAGAGGACGAAAGTCCACAGATACGCAGTATTTT. Translation: CASSISVPGRGRKSTDTQYF.

The rearrangement links TRBV29-1 to TRBJ2-1, with 7 bases lining up with TRBD2. The CDR3 consists of 14 residues. V lost 4 bases, J lost 3 bases, and 6 bases stayed unmatched. CDR1 and CDR2 (germline): SQVTM, ANQGSEA. DNA for the CDR3: TGCAGCGTTGCAAAGCGGGGACTCTACAATGAGCAGTTCTTC. It translates to CSVAKRGLYNEQFF.

The chain has TRBV6-1 and TRBJ2-2; no definite D call. The germline gives CDR1 MNHNS, CDR2 SASEGT. V lost 7 bases, J lost 7 bases, and 13 bases lay in between. The CDR3 has 13 amino acids. DNA for the CDR3: TGTGCCAGCACCCCCAGGTGGAACGGGGAGCTGTTTTTT. It yields the protein CASTPRWNGELFF.

This clone appeared once. The chain has TRBV11-1 and TRBJ2-1, with 10 bases that match TRBD2. This CDR3 comprises 14 residues. After removal of 5 bases from V and 7 bases from J, the junction contained 5 bases not matched to a gene. Germline V lookup: CDR1 SGHAT, CDR2 FQDESV (reference sequence). The CDR3 loop is CASSPTTSGNEQFF. DNA for the CDR3: TGTGCCAGCAGCCCAACGACTAGCGGGAATGAGCAGTTCTTC.

The CDR3 region has the DNA TGTGCCAGTAGCAGTGAAGGGGGGGACAATCAGCCCCAGCATTTT. Translating it yields CASSSEGGDNQPQHF. This rearrangement joins TRBV19 to TRBJ1-5, with a weak D call TRBD1 (6 bases). The CDR3 covers 15 residues. V was shortened by 6 bases and J by 3 bases, with 15 bases between the two germline ends. CDR1 is LNHDA, CDR2 SQIVND, per germline (reference sequence).

The chain employs TRBV10-3 and TRBJ1-2, with no clear D. CDR3 size: 18 residues. CDR1 is ENHRY, CDR2 SYGVKD, per germline. With 0 bases removed from V and 5 bases from J, the gap between germline ends came to 22 bases. The CDR3 region is CAISESNSPSNPRYGYTF. In nucleotides, the CDR3 is TGTGCCATCAGTGAGTCGAACAGTCCCTCGAACCCGAGATATGGCTACACCTTC.

The chain uses TRBV2 and TRBJ2-1; 13 nucleotides match TRBD2. The CDR3 extends over 15 amino acids. Per the germline V gene, CDR1 is SNHLY and CDR2 is FYNNEI. V shed 5 bases, J shed 9 bases, and the junction held 7 bases outside the gene matches. CDR3 protein: CASSQRTSGRSEQFF. CDR3 sequence (DNA): TGTGCCAGCAGTCAAAGGACTAGCGGGAGAAGTGAGCAGTTCTTC.

J is TRBJ1-4 and V is TRBV28; tentative D call: TRBD1 (6 bases). V lost 7 bases and J 3 bases, leaving 15 bases between the germline ends. The CDR3 contains 15 residues. Germline V lookup: CDR1 MDHEN, CDR2 SYDVKM. This CDR3 reads CASTLMGAANEKLFF. In DNA form, the CDR3 reads TGTGCCAGCACCCTCATGGGGGCCGCTAATGAAAAACTGTTTTTT.